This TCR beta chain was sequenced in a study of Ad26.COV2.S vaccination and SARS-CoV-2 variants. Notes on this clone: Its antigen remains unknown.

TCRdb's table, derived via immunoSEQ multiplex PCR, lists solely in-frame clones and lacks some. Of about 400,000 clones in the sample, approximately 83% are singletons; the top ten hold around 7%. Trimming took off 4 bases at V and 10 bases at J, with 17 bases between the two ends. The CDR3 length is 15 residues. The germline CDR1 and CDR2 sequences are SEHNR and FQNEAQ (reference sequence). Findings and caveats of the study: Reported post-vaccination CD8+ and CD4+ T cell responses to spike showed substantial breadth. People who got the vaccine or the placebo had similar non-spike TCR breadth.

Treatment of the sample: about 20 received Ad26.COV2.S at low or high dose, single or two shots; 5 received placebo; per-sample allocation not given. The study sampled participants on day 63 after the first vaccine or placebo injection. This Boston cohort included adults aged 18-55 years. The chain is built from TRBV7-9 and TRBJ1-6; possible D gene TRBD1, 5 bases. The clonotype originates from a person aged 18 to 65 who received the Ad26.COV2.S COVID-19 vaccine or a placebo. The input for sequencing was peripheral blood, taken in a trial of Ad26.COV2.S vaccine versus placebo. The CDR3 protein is CASSSWTRRPSPLHF. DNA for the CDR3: TGTGCCAGCAGCTCTTGGACACGGCGGCCCTCACCCCTCCACTTT.